This T cell receptor beta chain was captured in a study of T cells after somatic rescue of genetic block. Sequenced by immunoSEQ multiplex PCR; TCRdb stores in-frame clones only, minus some. In the table there are 14,000 to 15,000 clones, about two thirds of which are singletons. The V and J ends lost 5 bases and 10 bases respectively, with 8 bases between them. Germline V gives CDR1 MNHNS, CDR2 SASEGT. This CDR3 comprises 11 residues. The rearrangement uses TRBV6-1 and TRBJ1-4; D gene uncertain. Material: peripheral blood mononuclear cells (PBMCs). This sequence originates from a boy aged 5-17 years. As DNA, the CDR3 is TGTGCCAGCAGTTACCCCGGAAAACTGTTTTTT. Protein sequence: CASSYPGKLFF.